Listed here are 18 T cell receptor beta chains from one sample, sequenced in a study of blood T cell repertoires in COVID-19. The table came from immunoSEQ multiplex PCR; TCRdb's copy has only in-frame clones and leaves some out. The sample yields some 270,000 clones, roughly 89% seen once. The source material was peripheral blood. Receptor source: a woman between 40 and 50 years old who had recovered from COVID-19.

This clone was seen a few times. The chain has TRBV7-6 and TRBJ2-1; D not certain. The CDR3 spans 14 residues. Trimming took 1 base from V and 0 from J, leaving 4 bases between them. Germline V gene sequence: CDR1 SGHVS, CDR2 FNYEAQ. The CDR3 reads CASSLVSSYNEQFF. Written as DNA, the CDR3 is TGTGCCAGCAGCTTAGTTAGCTCCTACAATGAGCAGTTCTTC.

The chain combines TRBV30 with TRBJ1-2; weak D call: TRBD1 (6 bases). Germline CDR1 is GTSNPN and CDR2 is SVGIG (reference sequence). This CDR3 region has 13 residues. With 8 bases removed from V and 1 base from J, the gap between germline ends came to 14 bases. The CDR3 protein is CAKTSDSNYGYTF. DNA of the CDR3: TGTGCCAAGACCTCGGACAGTAACTATGGCTACACCTTC.

This clone was recorded a few times. CDR3 nucleotide sequence: TGCGCCAGCAGCCAAGATGTGGACAGCAGATACAATGAGCAGTTCTTC. Its translation: CASSQDVDSRYNEQFF. The rearrangement uses TRBV4-3 and TRBJ2-1; D perhaps matches TRBD1 (6 bases). CDR1 LGHNA and CDR2 YSLEER come from the germline V gene. The CDR3 spans 16 residues. The germline V and J ends were trimmed by 0 bases and 4 bases, with 13 bases remaining between them.

The chain is built from TRBV5-4 and TRBJ2-7; a weak D match, TRBD1 (6 bases). Germline V gives CDR1 SGHNT, CDR2 YYREEE (reference sequence). The CDR3 has 14 residues. Trimming pared 2 bases from V and 4 bases from J, leaving 13 bases between. DNA for the CDR3: TGTGCCAGCAGCTTCGCAGGGGAAAAATACGAGCAGTACGTC. The encoded protein is CASSFAGEKYEQYV.

This chain links TRBV3-1 (or the pseudogene TRBV3-2) with TRBJ2-2, with D hard to call. Germline assignment: CDR1 LGHDT and CDR2 YNNKEL (reference sequence). This CDR3 is 15 amino acids long. The V end was cut by 0 bases, the J end by 4 bases, with 9 bases between. Written as DNA, the CDR3 is TGTGCCAGCAGCCAAGATGGCCTGCCCACCGGGGAGCTGTTTTTT. Translating gives CASSQDGLPTGELFF.

The chain is built from TRBV14 and TRBJ1-2; no reliable D call. Trimming cost V 4 bases and J 2 bases, with 11 bases left between them. The length of the CDR3 is 14 residues. Germline V gene lookup returns CDR1 SGHDN and CDR2 FVKESK. The CDR3 protein is CASSPPARNYGYTF. Here the CDR3 DNA reads TGTGCCAGCAGCCCGCCCGCGAGAAACTATGGCTACACCTTC.

CDR3 sequence reads: CASSPNPGQGNSPLHF. The CDR3 DNA sequence: TGTGCCAGCAGCCCCAACCCGGGACAGGGTAATTCACCCCTCCACTTT. The chain couples TRBV4-2 to TRBJ1-6, with TRBD1 matching over 9 bases. This CDR3 region has 16 residues. Germline V gives CDR1 LGHNA, CDR2 YNFKEQ. The ends lost 4 bases at V and 6 bases at J; junction bases unmatched: 7.

This chain uses TRBV5-1 with TRBJ2-1; TRBD2 agrees at 12 bases. The germline V gene encodes CDR1 SGHRS and CDR2 YFSETQ. The CDR3 covers 15 residues. The junction had 3 bases not matched to a gene; V was cut back by 2 bases and J by 6 bases. CDR3 residues: CASSFSSGRVNEQFF. CDR3 nucleotide sequence: TGCGCCAGCAGCTTCTCTAGCGGGAGGGTCAATGAGCAGTTCTTC.

This clone has a handful of counts. J is TRBJ2-7 and V is TRBV11-2; 7 bases align to TRBD1. CDR1 and CDR2 (germline): SGHAT, FQNNGV. The CDR3 consists of 15 residues. V trimming: 5 bases; J trimming: 1 base; junction bases outside the gene matches: 8. The CDR3 DNA reads as TGTGCCAGCAGCCGCTTAAGGGACAGTTCCTACGAGCAGTACTTC. It specifies CASSRLRDSSYEQYF.

This chain uses TRBV27 with TRBJ1-6; possibly TRBD1 for D (6 bases). Germline V CDR1 and CDR2: MNHEY, SMNVEV (reference sequence). Trimming shortened V by 4 bases and J by 8 bases, and 9 bases separated the two germline ends. This CDR3 spans 13 amino acids. CDR3 residues: CASSWGPDSPLHF. Here the CDR3 DNA reads TGTGCCAGCAGTTGGGGGCCAGATTCACCCCTCCACTTT.

The V call is TRBV2, the J call TRBJ2-2, with D perhaps matching TRBD1 (5 bases). With 6 bases removed from V and 1 base from J, the gap between germline ends came to 6 bases. CDR3 length: 13 amino acids. Germline V gene data show CDR1 as SNHLY and CDR2 as FYNNEI. CDR3 bases: TGTGCCAGCAGGGGGCAGAACACCGGGGAGCTGTTTTTT. The encoded protein is CASRGQNTGELFF.

CDR3 region: CASSLGLAGALGELFF. The CDR3 DNA reads TGTGCCAGCAGCTTGGGACTAGCGGGAGCTCTGGGGGAGCTGTTTTTT. The rearrangement links TRBV5-6 to TRBJ2-2; 12 nucleotides align to TRBD2. Germline values: CDR1 SGHDT, CDR2 YYEEEE. Trimming cost V 0 bases and J 8 bases; bases outside gene matches: 5. This CDR3 has 16 amino acids.

This clone was found a few times. This sequence joins TRBV5-4 and TRBJ2-7, with D possibly being TRBD2 (5 bases). Germline-derived CDR1 and CDR2 are SGHNT and YYREEE (reference sequence). Trimming took off 0 bases at V and 1 base at J, with 8 bases between the two ends. CDR3 length: 14 residues. CDR3 nucleotides: TGTGCCAGCAGCTTGGTCCCGGGGTCCTACGAGCAGTACTTC. Translating it yields CASSLVPGSYEQYF.

CDR3 loop: CASSASGAGMTQYF. CDR3 DNA sequence: TGTGCCAGCAGCGCTAGCGGGGCCGGAATGACCCAGTACTTC. This sequence joins TRBV6-5 and TRBJ2-5; 9 bases line up with TRBD2. V gave up 6 bases and J gave up 7 bases; unmatched junction bases: 9. The CDR3 covers 14 residues. CDR1 and CDR2 (germline): MNHEY, SVGAGI.

The CDR3 protein is CASSLSSGFHEQFF. The CDR3 DNA sequence: TGTGCCAGCAGCTTATCATCAGGGTTCCATGAGCAGTTCTTC. This chain uses TRBV11-3 with TRBJ2-1; a possible D gene is TRBD1 (5 bases). In germline, CDR1 is SGHNT, CDR2 YENEEA. This CDR3 has 14 residues. The V end lost 2 bases, the J end lost 8 bases, and 13 bases lay between the germline ends.

The chain has TRBV5-4 and TRBJ1-1; no clear D gene. Germline lookup yields CDR1 SGHNT and CDR2 YYREEE (reference sequence). Trimming took 2 bases from V and 7 from J, leaving 6 bases between them. CDR3 length: 11 amino acids. This CDR3 is CASSFLDEAFF. The DNA for the CDR3 is TGTGCCAGCAGCTTCTTAGATGAAGCTTTCTTT.

The gene calls are TRBV28 and TRBJ2-3; 10 bases agree with TRBD2. V lost 10 bases, J lost 0 bases, and 31 bases stayed unmatched. The germline V gene encodes CDR1 MDHEN and CDR2 SYDVKM. This CDR3 comprises 23 residues. The CDR3 DNA is TGTGCCACAGGGGGGTTCGTCGTCAAGGGATCTAGCGGGGGAAAATCTAGCACAGATACGCAGTATTTT. This sequence encodes CATGGFVVKGSSGGKSSTDTQYF.

This chain links TRBV28 with TRBJ2-3; D not resolved. Deletions cut 5 bases from V and 9 bases from J, with 12 bases between. The CDR3 is made up of 12 amino acids. From germline, CDR1 is MDHEN and CDR2 SYDVKM. CDR3 amino acids: CASSLAGGTQYF. CDR3 coding DNA: TGTGCCAGCAGTCTCGCAGGTGGAACGCAGTATTTT.